Listed below are T cell receptor beta chains from one sample, sequenced in a study of cytomegalovirus exposure and HLA in healthy donors. Assay: immunoSEQ multiplex PCR; the TCRdb copy retains only in-frame clones and omits some. The sample carries some 160,000 clones, 78% recorded once. Sequencing input: PBMCs. The receptors originated from a male donor in good health and CMV-seronegative. Each CDR3 is given with its conserved first and last residue. Each record gives: J gene, D gene, V gene, clone size, CDR3 DNA, CDR3 protein. A D gene is named only where the DNA matches it firmly. Size tells how often a clone was seen (once, few, many) or the class of an expanded clone, and some rows leave it out.

j_call: TRBJ2-7; d_call: TRBD2; v_call: TRBV5-1; clone_size: once; cdr3_nt: TGCGCCAGCAGCCCTAGACTAGCGGGGGCCCGCTACGAGCAGTACTTC; cdr3_aa: CASSPRLAGARYEQYF
j_call: TRBJ1-2; d_call: TRBD1; v_call: TRBV28; clone_size: NA; cdr3_nt: TGTGCCAGCAGCACCGGACAGGGAAACTATGGCTACACCTTC; cdr3_aa: CASSTGQGNYGYTF
j_call: TRBJ2-3; d_call: NA; v_call: TRBV4-3; clone_size: NA; cdr3_nt: TGCGCCAGCAGCCAAGTTGGAGGTGTCTCAAATACGCAGTATTTT; cdr3_aa: CASSQVGGVSNTQYF
j_call: TRBJ2-3; d_call: NA; v_call: TRBV5-4; clone_size: NA; cdr3_nt: TGTGCCAGCAGCCCCCCTGTCGTATTGGGGGGTACGCAGTATTTT; cdr3_aa: CASSPPVVLGGTQYF
j_call: TRBJ2-4; d_call: NA; v_call: TRBV7-6; clone_size: once; cdr3_nt: TGTGCCAGCAGCTTAGTGGCAGGGGAGAGAAACATTCAGTACTTC; cdr3_aa: CASSLVAGERNIQYF
j_call: TRBJ2-2; d_call: TRBD1; v_call: TRBV6-5; clone_size: NA; cdr3_nt: TGTGCCAGCAGGAACGGACAGGTGCGAACCGGGGAGCTGTTTTTT; cdr3_aa: CASRNGQVRTGELFF
j_call: TRBJ2-2; d_call: NA; v_call: TRBV6-1; clone_size: NA; cdr3_nt: TGTGCCAGCAGTGACGGGGCCGGGGAGCTGTTTTTT; cdr3_aa: CASSDGAGELFF
j_call: TRBJ2-1; d_call: TRBD2; v_call: TRBV6-5; clone_size: NA; cdr3_nt: TGTGCCAGCAGTTACTCGCCTAGCGGGAGTTACAATGAGCAGTTCTTC; cdr3_aa: CASSYSPSGSYNEQFF
j_call: TRBJ2-5; d_call: NA; v_call: TRBV9; clone_size: NA; cdr3_nt: TGTGCCAGCAGCGTAGCTCTAGGGGTGCAAGAGACCCAGTACTTC; cdr3_aa: CASSVALGVQETQYF
j_call: TRBJ2-4; d_call: TRBD1; v_call: TRBV13; clone_size: NA; cdr3_nt: TGTGCCAGCAGCTCATCCGGGACAGGGGAAAACATTCAGTACTTC; cdr3_aa: CASSSSGTGENIQYF
j_call: TRBJ2-5; d_call: NA; v_call: TRBV11-3; clone_size: NA; cdr3_nt: TGTGCCAGCAGCTTAGATCTAAACCAAGAGACCCAGTACTTC; cdr3_aa: CASSLDLNQETQYF
j_call: TRBJ2-7; d_call: TRBD1; v_call: TRBV9; clone_size: NA; cdr3_nt: TGTGCCAGCAGCGTAGGATTGGGGACAGGGGCCCTATACTACGAGCAGTACTTC; cdr3_aa: CASSVGLGTGALYYEQYF
j_call: TRBJ2-1; d_call: NA; v_call: TRBV28; clone_size: NA; cdr3_nt: TGTGCCAGCACCCGGGGGACTCTCCTGCATGAGCAGTTCTTC; cdr3_aa: CASTRGTLLHEQFF
j_call: TRBJ1-1; d_call: TRBD1; v_call: TRBV27; clone_size: NA; cdr3_nt: TGTGCCAGCAGCTTGACAGGGGGCACTGAAGCTTTCTTT; cdr3_aa: CASSLTGGTEAFF
j_call: TRBJ1-1; d_call: NA; v_call: TRBV14; clone_size: NA; cdr3_nt: TGTGCCAGCAGCCAAGATCTAATGATGAACACTGAAGCTTTCTTT; cdr3_aa: CASSQDLMMNTEAFF
j_call: TRBJ2-3; d_call: TRBD2; v_call: TRBV27; clone_size: NA; cdr3_nt: TGTGCCAGCAGTTTCGCTACGCGGGGGGGAACAGATACGCAGTATTTT; cdr3_aa: CASSFATRGGTDTQYF
j_call: TRBJ1-4; d_call: NA; v_call: TRBV19; clone_size: NA; cdr3_nt: TGTGCCAGTAGTTCTCCGACGGACTATAATGAAAAACTGTTTTTT; cdr3_aa: CASSSPTDYNEKLFF
j_call: TRBJ2-3; d_call: TRBD2; v_call: TRBV27; clone_size: NA; cdr3_nt: TGTGCCAGCAGTTTCCGGGGGGGGACAGATACGCAGTATTTT; cdr3_aa: CASSFRGGTDTQYF
j_call: TRBJ1-3; d_call: NA; v_call: TRBV6-5; clone_size: few; cdr3_nt: TGTGCCAGCAGTTACGACAACTCTGGAAACACCATATATTTT; cdr3_aa: CASSYDNSGNTIYF
j_call: TRBJ2-7; d_call: TRBD1; v_call: TRBV5-8; clone_size: NA; cdr3_nt: TGTGCCAGCAGCTTTGAAATGGGACAGGCGACCTACGAGCAGTACTTC; cdr3_aa: CASSFEMGQATYEQYF
j_call: TRBJ2-7; d_call: TRBD2; v_call: TRBV28; clone_size: NA; cdr3_nt: TGTGCCAGCGCTAGCGGGAGTAATGACGAGCAGTACTTC; cdr3_aa: CASASGSNDEQYF
j_call: TRBJ1-1; d_call: NA; v_call: TRBV5-1; clone_size: NA; cdr3_nt: TGCGCCAGCAGCTTGGCCACGGGAAGGGAGTGGGGCACTGAAGCTTTCTTT; cdr3_aa: CASSLATGREWGTEAFF
j_call: TRBJ2-7; d_call: TRBD2; v_call: TRBV14; clone_size: NA; cdr3_nt: TGTGCCAGCAGCCAAGGGGGTGCTAGCGGGAGATATTACGAGCAGTACTTC; cdr3_aa: CASSQGGASGRYYEQYF
j_call: TRBJ1-1; d_call: NA; v_call: TRBV4-2; clone_size: NA; cdr3_nt: TGTGCCAGCAGCCCGAGGTCCAGGACAGAGAACACTGAAGCTTTCTTT; cdr3_aa: CASSPRSRTENTEAFF
j_call: TRBJ2-2; d_call: TRBD2; v_call: TRBV6-1; clone_size: NA; cdr3_nt: TGTGCCAGCAAGAGCGGGAGGAACGTCGGCGGGGAGCTGTTTTTT; cdr3_aa: CASKSGRNVGGELFF
j_call: TRBJ2-7; d_call: TRBD2; v_call: TRBV7-2; clone_size: NA; cdr3_nt: TGTGCCAGCAGCTTAGGGACTAGCGGGACTTACGAGCAGTACTTC; cdr3_aa: CASSLGTSGTYEQYF
j_call: TRBJ1-2; d_call: TRBD1; v_call: TRBV27; clone_size: NA; cdr3_nt: TGTGCCAGCAGTTTCCTCCCGGGACAGGGAATATATGGCTACACCTTC; cdr3_aa: CASSFLPGQGIYGYTF
j_call: TRBJ1-5; d_call: TRBD1; v_call: TRBV19; clone_size: NA; cdr3_nt: TGTGCCAGTAGTATACTCCGGGACAGGAATCAGCCCCAGCATTTT; cdr3_aa: CASSILRDRNQPQHF
j_call: TRBJ2-7; d_call: NA; v_call: TRBV7-2; clone_size: few; cdr3_nt: TGTGCCAGCAGCTTAAGCCCCTACGAGCAGTACTTC; cdr3_aa: CASSLSPYEQYF
j_call: TRBJ2-4; d_call: TRBD1; v_call: TRBV5-4; clone_size: NA; cdr3_nt: TGTGCCAGCAGCCTACAGGGGACCAAAAACATTCAGTACTTC; cdr3_aa: CASSLQGTKNIQYF
j_call: TRBJ1-1; d_call: NA; v_call: TRBV6-6; clone_size: NA; cdr3_nt: TGTGCCATCAGGAGCGGGGAAGTTGGCACTGAAGCTTTCTTT; cdr3_aa: CAIRSGEVGTEAFF
j_call: TRBJ2-7; d_call: TRBD1; v_call: TRBV7-2; clone_size: NA; cdr3_nt: TGTGCCAGCAGCCAGGGCCAGGGGGCGACCTACGAGCAGTACTTC; cdr3_aa: CASSQGQGATYEQYF
j_call: TRBJ2-3; d_call: NA; v_call: TRBV19; clone_size: few; cdr3_nt: TGTGCCAGTGCCATAGGAGCGGCGACCACAGATACGCAGTATTTT; cdr3_aa: CASAIGAATTDTQYF
j_call: TRBJ2-3; d_call: NA; v_call: TRBV7-6; clone_size: NA; cdr3_nt: TGTGCCAGCAGCTTAGAGAGTGGGCGCACAGATACGCAGTATTTT; cdr3_aa: CASSLESGRTDTQYF
j_call: TRBJ2-6; d_call: NA; v_call: TRBV5-1; clone_size: few; cdr3_nt: TGCGCCAGCAGCTTGGCAGGCTCTGGGGCCAACGTCCTGACTTTC; cdr3_aa: CASSLAGSGANVLTF
j_call: TRBJ2-5; d_call: NA; v_call: TRBV30; clone_size: NA; cdr3_nt: TGTGCCTGGAGTACATCACCAGGGCGGGGAGAGACCCAGTACTTC; cdr3_aa: CAWSTSPGRGETQYF
j_call: TRBJ2-2; d_call: NA; v_call: TRBV27; clone_size: NA; cdr3_nt: TGTGCCAGCAGACGACGCACACAGGGTGCGAACACCGGGGAGCTGTTTTTT; cdr3_aa: CASRRRTQGANTGELFF
j_call: TRBJ1-3; d_call: TRBD1; v_call: TRBV6-5; clone_size: few; cdr3_nt: TGTGCCAGCAGCCAGACAGGGGGGTCTGGAAACACCATATATTTT; cdr3_aa: CASSQTGGSGNTIYF
j_call: TRBJ1-5; d_call: NA; v_call: TRBV6-5; clone_size: NA; cdr3_nt: TGTGCCAGCACAGGATATAGCAATCAGCCCCAGCATTTT; cdr3_aa: CASTGYSNQPQHF
j_call: TRBJ2-3; d_call: NA; v_call: TRBV28; clone_size: NA; cdr3_nt: TGTGCCAGCAGTTTCCACAGGGCAGATACGCAGTATTTT; cdr3_aa: CASSFHRADTQYF
j_call: TRBJ1-1; d_call: NA; v_call: TRBV18; clone_size: few; cdr3_nt: TGTGCCAGCTCACCAAAGAGTAACACTGAAGCTTTCTTT; cdr3_aa: CASSPKSNTEAFF
j_call: TRBJ1-5; d_call: NA; v_call: TRBV19; clone_size: NA; cdr3_nt: TGTGCCAGTAGTCTAGAGGGGCCAGGGGCCGACCTTAATCAGCCCCAGCATTTT; cdr3_aa: CASSLEGPGADLNQPQHF
j_call: TRBJ1-1; d_call: TRBD1; v_call: TRBV6-5; clone_size: NA; cdr3_nt: TGTGCCAGCAGTTACCGACAGGGCGGAACTGAAGCTTTCTTT; cdr3_aa: CASSYRQGGTEAFF
j_call: TRBJ2-7; d_call: TRBD1; v_call: TRBV28; clone_size: NA; cdr3_nt: TGTGCCAGCAGTTTAACCGGGACAGGGGGCGAGCAGTACTTC; cdr3_aa: CASSLTGTGGEQYF
j_call: TRBJ1-1; d_call: NA; v_call: TRBV6-1; clone_size: NA; cdr3_nt: TGTGCCAGCAGTCTTCGGGTTGGGGGGGGAACTGAAGCTTTCTTT; cdr3_aa: CASSLRVGGGTEAFF
j_call: TRBJ1-4; d_call: TRBD1; v_call: TRBV6-5; clone_size: few; cdr3_nt: TGTGCCAGCAGCCCAGCAGCCAGGGGGAAAAAACTGTTTTTT; cdr3_aa: CASSPAARGKKLFF
j_call: TRBJ1-3; d_call: TRBD1; v_call: TRBV18; clone_size: NA; cdr3_nt: TGTGCCAGCTCACCACGTTCCGGGACAGGGAACGGAAACACCATATATTTT; cdr3_aa: CASSPRSGTGNGNTIYF
j_call: TRBJ2-2; d_call: TRBD1; v_call: TRBV5-4; clone_size: once; cdr3_nt: TGTGCCAGCAGCTTCGGGACAGGGGGCACCGGGGAGCTGTTTTTT; cdr3_aa: CASSFGTGGTGELFF
j_call: TRBJ2-3; d_call: TRBD1; v_call: TRBV6-6; clone_size: NA; cdr3_nt: TGTGCCAGCAGCCCCGGACAGGGGAGGGGTCCAGATACGCAGTATTTT; cdr3_aa: CASSPGQGRGPDTQYF
j_call: TRBJ2-1; d_call: NA; v_call: TRBV7-7; clone_size: NA; cdr3_nt: TGTGCCAGCAGCTCGGGACTTAACAGTGAGCAGTTCTTC; cdr3_aa: CASSSGLNSEQFF
j_call: TRBJ1-2; d_call: TRBD1; v_call: TRBV5-1; clone_size: NA; cdr3_nt: TGCGCCAGCAGCCACGGACAGGGGGCATATGGCTACACCTTC; cdr3_aa: CASSHGQGAYGYTF
j_call: TRBJ2-1; d_call: NA; v_call: TRBV5-1; clone_size: NA; cdr3_nt: TGCGCCAGCAGCTTGGGAGGACTACTTGAGCAGTTCTTC; cdr3_aa: CASSLGGLLEQFF
j_call: TRBJ1-1; d_call: NA; v_call: TRBV11-2; clone_size: NA; cdr3_nt: TGTGCCAGCAGCTTAGTAGCGGGTATCGGGAACACTGAAGCTTTCTTT; cdr3_aa: CASSLVAGIGNTEAFF
j_call: TRBJ2-3; d_call: TRBD2; v_call: TRBV27; clone_size: NA; cdr3_nt: TGTGCCAGCACACCGGGACTAGCGGGAGTAGATACGCAGTATTTT; cdr3_aa: CASTPGLAGVDTQYF
j_call: TRBJ2-3; d_call: NA; v_call: TRBV29-1; clone_size: NA; cdr3_nt: TGCAGCGTTGAGTCCCGGGTTCGGACAGATACGCAGTATTTT; cdr3_aa: CSVESRVRTDTQYF
j_call: TRBJ2-7; d_call: NA; v_call: TRBV7-2; clone_size: NA; cdr3_nt: TGTGCCAGCAGCTTACCCCAATCCTACGAGCAGTACTTC; cdr3_aa: CASSLPQSYEQYF
j_call: TRBJ1-5; d_call: NA; v_call: TRBV27; clone_size: NA; cdr3_nt: TGTGCCAGCAGTTTTACAGGGCCCCAGCCCCAGCATTTT; cdr3_aa: CASSFTGPQPQHF
j_call: TRBJ1-4; d_call: TRBD1; v_call: TRBV28; clone_size: NA; cdr3_nt: TGTGCCAGCAGTTCCGGGACAGGGGGCTTTAATGAAAAACTGTTTTTT; cdr3_aa: CASSSGTGGFNEKLFF
j_call: TRBJ1-2; d_call: TRBD1; v_call: TRBV6-4; clone_size: once; cdr3_nt: TGTGCCGAGGGGACAGGGGAGGGCTACACCTTC; cdr3_aa: CAEGTGEGYTF